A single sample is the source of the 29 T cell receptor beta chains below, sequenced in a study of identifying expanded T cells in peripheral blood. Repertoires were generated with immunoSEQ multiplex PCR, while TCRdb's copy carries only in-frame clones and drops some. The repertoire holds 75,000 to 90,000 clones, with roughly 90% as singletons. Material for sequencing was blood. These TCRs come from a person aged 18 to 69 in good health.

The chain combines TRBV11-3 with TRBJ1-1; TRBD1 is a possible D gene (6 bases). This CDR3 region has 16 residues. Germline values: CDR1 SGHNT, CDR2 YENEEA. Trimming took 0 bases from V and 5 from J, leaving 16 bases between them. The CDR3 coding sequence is TGTGCCAGCAGCTTAGATCCCGACAGGCAGGGGACTGAAGCTTTCTTT. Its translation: CASSLDPDRQGTEAFF.

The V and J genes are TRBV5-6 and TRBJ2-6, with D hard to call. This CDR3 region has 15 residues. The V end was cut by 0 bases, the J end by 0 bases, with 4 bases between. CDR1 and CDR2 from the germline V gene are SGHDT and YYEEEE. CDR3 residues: CASSLEHSGANVLTF. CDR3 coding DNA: TGTGCCAGCAGCTTGGAACACTCTGGGGCCAACGTCCTGACTTTC.

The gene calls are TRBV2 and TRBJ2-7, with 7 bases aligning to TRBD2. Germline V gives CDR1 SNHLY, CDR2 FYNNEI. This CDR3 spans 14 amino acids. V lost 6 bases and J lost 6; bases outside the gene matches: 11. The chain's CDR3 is CASRVSGSGGEQYF. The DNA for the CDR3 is TGTGCCAGCAGGGTTAGCGGGTCCGGGGGCGAGCAGTACTTC.

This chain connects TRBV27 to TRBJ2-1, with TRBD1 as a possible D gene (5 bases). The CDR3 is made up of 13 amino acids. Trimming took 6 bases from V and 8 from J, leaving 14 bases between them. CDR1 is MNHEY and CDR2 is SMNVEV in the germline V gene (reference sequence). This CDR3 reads CASSVGRTYEQFF. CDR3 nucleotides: TGTGCCAGCAGCGTCGGTAGGACATATGAGCAGTTCTTC.

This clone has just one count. The CDR3 DNA reads TGTGCCAGCAGTCTCAGGGCCTCCTATGGCTACACCTTC. It specifies CASSLRASYGYTF. The chain has TRBV6-5 and TRBJ1-2; a weak D match, TRBD1 (5 bases). There are 13 residues in the CDR3. Trimming shortened V by 5 bases and J by 4 bases, and 11 bases separated the two germline ends. Germline V gene sequence: CDR1 MNHEY, CDR2 SVGAGI.

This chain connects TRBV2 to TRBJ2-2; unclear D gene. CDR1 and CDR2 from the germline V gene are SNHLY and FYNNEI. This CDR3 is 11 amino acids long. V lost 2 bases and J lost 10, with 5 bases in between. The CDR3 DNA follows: TGTGCCAGCAGTGAATCTGTGGAGCTGTTTTTT. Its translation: CASSESVELFF.

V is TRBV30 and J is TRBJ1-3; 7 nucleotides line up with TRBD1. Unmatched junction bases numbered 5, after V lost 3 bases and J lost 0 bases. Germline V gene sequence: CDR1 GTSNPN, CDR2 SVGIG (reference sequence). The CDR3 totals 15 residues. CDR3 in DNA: TGTGCCTGGAGCCTTACAGGGGTCTCTGGAAACACCATATATTTT. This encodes CAWSLTGVSGNTIYF.

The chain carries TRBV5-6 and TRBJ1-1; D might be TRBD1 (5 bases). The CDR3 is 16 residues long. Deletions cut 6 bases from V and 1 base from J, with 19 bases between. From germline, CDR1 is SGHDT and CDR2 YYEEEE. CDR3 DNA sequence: TGTGCCAGCAAGCCCCGTAGGGGCAGGGAGAACACTGAAGCTTTCTTT. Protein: CASKPRRGRENTEAFF.

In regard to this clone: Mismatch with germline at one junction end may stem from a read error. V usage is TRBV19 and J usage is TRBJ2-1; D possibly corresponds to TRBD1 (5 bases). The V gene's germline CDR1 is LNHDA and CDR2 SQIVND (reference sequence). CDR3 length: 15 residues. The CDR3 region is CASSIGVGSYNEQFF. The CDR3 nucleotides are TGTGCCAGTAGCATAGGGGTGGGCTCCTACAATGAGCAGTTCTTC.

The CDR3 spells CASSYVQGGIYGYTF. CDR3 DNA: TGTGCCAGCAGTTATGTCCAGGGGGGGATCTATGGCTACACCTTC. V and J are TRBV27 and TRBJ1-2; 7 bases line up with TRBD1. Germline V lookup: CDR1 MNHEY, CDR2 SMNVEV (reference sequence). Germline trimming cut 4 bases from V and 4 bases from J; bases unmatched to any gene: 9. This CDR3 contains 15 residues.

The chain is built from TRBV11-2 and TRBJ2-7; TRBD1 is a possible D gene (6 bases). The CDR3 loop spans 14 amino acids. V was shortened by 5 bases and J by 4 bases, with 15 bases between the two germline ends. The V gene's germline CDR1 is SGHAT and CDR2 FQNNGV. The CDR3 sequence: CASSPGPTGYEQYF. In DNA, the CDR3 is TGTGCCAGCAGCCCGGGTCCTACAGGGTACGAGCAGTACTTC.

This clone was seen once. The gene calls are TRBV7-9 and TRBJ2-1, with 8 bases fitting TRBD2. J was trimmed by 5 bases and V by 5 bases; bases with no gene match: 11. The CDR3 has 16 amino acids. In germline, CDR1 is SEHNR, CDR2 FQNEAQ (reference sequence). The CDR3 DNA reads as TGTGCCAGCAGCCTCGAGGCGGGGGGACTCAACAATGAGCAGTTCTTC. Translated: CASSLEAGGLNNEQFF.

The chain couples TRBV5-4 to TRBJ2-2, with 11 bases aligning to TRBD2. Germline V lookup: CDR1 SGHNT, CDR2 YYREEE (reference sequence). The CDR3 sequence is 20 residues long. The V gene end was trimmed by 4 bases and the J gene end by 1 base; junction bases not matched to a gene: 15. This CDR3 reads CASSPGMPTTSGVNTGELFF. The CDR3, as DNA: TGTGCCAGCAGCCCGGGGATGCCGACGACTAGCGGGGTGAACACCGGGGAGCTGTTTTTT.

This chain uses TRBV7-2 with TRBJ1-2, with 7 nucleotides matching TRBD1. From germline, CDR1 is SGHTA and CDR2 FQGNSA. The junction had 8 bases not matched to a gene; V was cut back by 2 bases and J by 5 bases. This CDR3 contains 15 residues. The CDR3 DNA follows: TGTGCCAGCAGCTTAATTCGAGGGGGCCCTTATGGCTACACCTTC. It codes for CASSLIRGGPYGYTF. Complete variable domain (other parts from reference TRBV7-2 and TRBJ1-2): GAGVSQSPSNKVTEKGKDVELRCDPISGHTALYWYRQSLGQGLEFLIYFQGNSAPDKSGLPSDRFSAERTGGSVSTLTIQRTQQEDSAVYLCASSLIRGGPYGYTFGSGTRLTVV.

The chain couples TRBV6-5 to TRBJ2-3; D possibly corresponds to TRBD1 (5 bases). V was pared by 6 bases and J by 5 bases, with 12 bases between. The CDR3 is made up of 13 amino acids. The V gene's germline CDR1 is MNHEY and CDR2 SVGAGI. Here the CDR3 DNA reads TGTGCCAGCAGACGCACAGGACAAGATACGCAGTATTTT. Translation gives CASRRTGQDTQYF.

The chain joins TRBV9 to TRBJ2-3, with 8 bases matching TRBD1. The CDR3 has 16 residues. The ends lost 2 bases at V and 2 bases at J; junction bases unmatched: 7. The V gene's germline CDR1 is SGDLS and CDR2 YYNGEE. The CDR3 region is CASSVQGATDTDTQYF. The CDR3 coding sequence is TGTGCCAGCAGCGTTCAGGGGGCGACGGACACAGATACGCAGTATTTT.

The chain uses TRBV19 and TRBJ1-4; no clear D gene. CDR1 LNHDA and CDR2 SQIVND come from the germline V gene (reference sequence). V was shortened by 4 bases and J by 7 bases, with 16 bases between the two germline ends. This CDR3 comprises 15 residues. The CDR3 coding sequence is TGTGCCAGTAGTACAAACACCGGCGAAGGTGAAAAACTGTTTTTT. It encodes CASSTNTGEGEKLFF.

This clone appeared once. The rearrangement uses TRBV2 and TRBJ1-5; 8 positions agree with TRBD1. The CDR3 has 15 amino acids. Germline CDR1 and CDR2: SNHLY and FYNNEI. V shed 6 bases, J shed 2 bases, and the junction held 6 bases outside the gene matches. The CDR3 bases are TGTGCCAGCAGGGCCGGGACAGGCGGCAATCAGCCCCAGCATTTT. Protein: CASRAGTGGNQPQHF.

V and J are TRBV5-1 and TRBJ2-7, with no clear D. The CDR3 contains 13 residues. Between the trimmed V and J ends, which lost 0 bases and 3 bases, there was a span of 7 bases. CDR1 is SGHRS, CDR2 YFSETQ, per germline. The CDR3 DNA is TGCGCCAGCAGCTTGGACACAAACTACGAGCAGTACTTC. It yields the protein CASSLDTNYEQYF.

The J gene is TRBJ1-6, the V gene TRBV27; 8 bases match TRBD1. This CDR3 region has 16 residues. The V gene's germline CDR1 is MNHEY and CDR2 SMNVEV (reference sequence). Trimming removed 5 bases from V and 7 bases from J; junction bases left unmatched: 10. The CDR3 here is CASSPRQGLWNSPLHF. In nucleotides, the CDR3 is TGTGCCAGCAGTCCTAGACAGGGGCTTTGGAATTCACCCCTCCACTTT.

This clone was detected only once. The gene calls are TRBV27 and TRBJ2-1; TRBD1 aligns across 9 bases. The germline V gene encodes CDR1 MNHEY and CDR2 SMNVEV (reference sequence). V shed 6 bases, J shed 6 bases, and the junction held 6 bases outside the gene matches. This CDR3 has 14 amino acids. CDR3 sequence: CASSPGTGFNEQFF. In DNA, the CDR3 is TGTGCCAGCAGCCCCGGGACAGGGTTCAATGAGCAGTTCTTC.

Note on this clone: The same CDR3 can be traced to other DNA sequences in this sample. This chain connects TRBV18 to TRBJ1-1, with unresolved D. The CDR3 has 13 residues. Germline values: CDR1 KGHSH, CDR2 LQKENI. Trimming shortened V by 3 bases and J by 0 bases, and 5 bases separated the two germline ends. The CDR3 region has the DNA TGTGCCAGCTCACCGGGCCTGAACACTGAAGCTTTCTTT. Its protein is CASSPGLNTEAFF.

Here the CDR3 DNA reads TGTGCCAGCAGCTTAGGGTACAGGAGCCTCGAGCCCCAGCATTTT. This sequence encodes CASSLGYRSLEPQHF. The V call is TRBV7-9, the J call TRBJ1-5; D may be TRBD1 (5 bases). V was clipped by 1 base and J by 8 bases, with 15 bases between them. CDR1 and CDR2 (germline): SEHNR, FQNEAQ (reference sequence). The CDR3 runs 15 residues.

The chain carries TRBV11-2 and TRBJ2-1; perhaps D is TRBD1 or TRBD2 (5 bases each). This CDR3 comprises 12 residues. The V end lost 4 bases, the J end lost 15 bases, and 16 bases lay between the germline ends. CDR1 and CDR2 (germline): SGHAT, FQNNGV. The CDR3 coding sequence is TGTGCCAGCAGCTCCCCTGGGGGAAGGCTGTTCTTC. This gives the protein CASSSPGGRLFF.

The CDR3 reads CAWSVRTGGVSYGYTF. The CDR3 DNA is TGTGCCTGGAGTGTACGGACAGGGGGCGTTAGCTATGGCTACACCTTC. V is TRBV30 and J is TRBJ1-2; 11 bases align to TRBD1. V dropped 0 bases and J dropped 4; count of bases not matched to a gene: 7. Germline V lookup: CDR1 GTSNPN, CDR2 SVGIG (reference sequence). The CDR3 has 16 amino acids.

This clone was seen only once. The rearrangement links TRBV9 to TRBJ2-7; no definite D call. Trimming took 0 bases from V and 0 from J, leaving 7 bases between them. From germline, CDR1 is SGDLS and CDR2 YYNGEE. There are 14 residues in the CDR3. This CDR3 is CASSVATGSYEQYF. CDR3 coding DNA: TGTGCCAGCAGCGTAGCTACTGGCTCCTACGAGCAGTACTTC.

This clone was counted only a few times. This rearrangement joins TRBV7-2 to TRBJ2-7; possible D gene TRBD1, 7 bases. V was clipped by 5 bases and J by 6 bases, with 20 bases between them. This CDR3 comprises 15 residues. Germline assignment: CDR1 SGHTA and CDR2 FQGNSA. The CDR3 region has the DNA TGTGCCAGCAGCCCCCAGGGGGGAGTTCCCCGCGAGCAGTACTTC. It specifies CASSPQGGVPREQYF.

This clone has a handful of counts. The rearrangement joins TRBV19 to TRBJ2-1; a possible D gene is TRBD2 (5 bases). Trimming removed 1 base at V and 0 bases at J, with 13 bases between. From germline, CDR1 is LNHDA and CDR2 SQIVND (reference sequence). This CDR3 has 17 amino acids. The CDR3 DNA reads TGTGCCAGTAGTATAGTTATGCGGAGGAGCTCCTACAATGAGCAGTTCTTC. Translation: CASSIVMRRSSYNEQFF. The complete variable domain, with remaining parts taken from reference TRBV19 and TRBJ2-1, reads DGGITQSPKYLFRKEGQNVTLSCEQNLNHDAMYWYRQDPGQGLRLIYYSQIVNDFQKGDIAEGYSVSREKKESFPLTVTSAQKNPTAFYLCASSIVMRRSSYNEQFFGPGTRLTVL.

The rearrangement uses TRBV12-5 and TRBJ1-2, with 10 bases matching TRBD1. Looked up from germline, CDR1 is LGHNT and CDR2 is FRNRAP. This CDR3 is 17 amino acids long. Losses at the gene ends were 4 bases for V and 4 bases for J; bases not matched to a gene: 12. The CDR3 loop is CASGSWTGGIPIYGYTF. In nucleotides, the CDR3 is TGTGCTAGTGGTTCCTGGACAGGGGGAATTCCTATCTATGGCTACACCTTC. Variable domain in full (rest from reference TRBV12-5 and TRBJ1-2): DARVTQTPRHKVTEMGQEVTMRCQPILGHNTVFWYRQTMMQGLELLAYFRNRAPLDDSGMPKDRFSAEMPDATLATLKIQPSEPRDSAVYFCASGSWTGGIPIYGYTFGSGTRLTVV.